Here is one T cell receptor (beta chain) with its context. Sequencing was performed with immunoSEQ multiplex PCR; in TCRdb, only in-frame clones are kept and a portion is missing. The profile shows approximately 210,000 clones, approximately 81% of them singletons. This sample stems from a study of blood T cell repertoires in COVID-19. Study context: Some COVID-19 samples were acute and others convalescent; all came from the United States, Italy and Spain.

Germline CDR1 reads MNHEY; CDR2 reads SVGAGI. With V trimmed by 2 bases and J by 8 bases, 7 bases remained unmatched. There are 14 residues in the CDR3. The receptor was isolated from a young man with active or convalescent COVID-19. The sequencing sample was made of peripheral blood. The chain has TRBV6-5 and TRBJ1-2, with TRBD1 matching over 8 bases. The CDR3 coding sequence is TGTGCCAGCAGTTACCGGACAGGGAGCGGAGGCTACACCTTC. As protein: CASSYRTGSGGYTF.